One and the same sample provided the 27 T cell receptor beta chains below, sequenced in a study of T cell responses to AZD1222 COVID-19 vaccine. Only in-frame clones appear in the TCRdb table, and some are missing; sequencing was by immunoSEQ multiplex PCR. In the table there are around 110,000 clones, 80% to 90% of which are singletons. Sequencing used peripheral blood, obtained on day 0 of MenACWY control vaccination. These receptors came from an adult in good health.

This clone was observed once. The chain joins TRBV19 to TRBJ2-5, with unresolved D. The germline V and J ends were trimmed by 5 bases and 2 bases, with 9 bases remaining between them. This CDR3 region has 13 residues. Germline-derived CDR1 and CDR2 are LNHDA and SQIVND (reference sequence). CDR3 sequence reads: CASSQAPQETQYF. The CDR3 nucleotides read TGTGCCAGTAGTCAGGCCCCGCAAGAGACCCAGTACTTC.

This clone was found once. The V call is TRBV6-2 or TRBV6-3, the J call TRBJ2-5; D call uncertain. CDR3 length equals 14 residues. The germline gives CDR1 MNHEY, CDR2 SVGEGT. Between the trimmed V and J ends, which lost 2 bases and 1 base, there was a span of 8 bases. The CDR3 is CASSYVGIQETQYF. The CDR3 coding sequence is TGTGCCAGCAGTTACGTGGGGATCCAAGAGACCCAGTACTTC.

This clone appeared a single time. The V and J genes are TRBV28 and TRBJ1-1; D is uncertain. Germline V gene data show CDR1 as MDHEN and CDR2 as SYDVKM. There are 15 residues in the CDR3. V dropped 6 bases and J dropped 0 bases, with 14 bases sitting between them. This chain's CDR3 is CASRLGYYMNTEAFF. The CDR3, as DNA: TGTGCCAGCAGACTGGGATACTACATGAACACTGAAGCTTTCTTT.

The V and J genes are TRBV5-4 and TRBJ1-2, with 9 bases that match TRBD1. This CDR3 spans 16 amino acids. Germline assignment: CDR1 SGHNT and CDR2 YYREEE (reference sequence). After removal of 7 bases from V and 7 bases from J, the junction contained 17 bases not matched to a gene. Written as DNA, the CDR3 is TGTGCCAGCGGAAGACTCCCGGGACAGGGATCTGGTGGCTACACCTTC. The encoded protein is CASGRLPGQGSGGYTF.

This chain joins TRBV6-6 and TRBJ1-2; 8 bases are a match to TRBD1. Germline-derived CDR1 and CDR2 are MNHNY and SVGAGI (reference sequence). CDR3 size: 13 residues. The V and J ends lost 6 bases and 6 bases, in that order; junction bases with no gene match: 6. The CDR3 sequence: CASRTGDQHGYTF. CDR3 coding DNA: TGTGCCAGCAGGACAGGGGACCAACATGGCTACACCTTC.

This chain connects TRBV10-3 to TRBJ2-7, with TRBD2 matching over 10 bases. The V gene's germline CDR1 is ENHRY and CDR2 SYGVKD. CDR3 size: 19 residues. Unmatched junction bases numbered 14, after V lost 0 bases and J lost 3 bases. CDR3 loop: CAISESGSRPGLAYYEQYF. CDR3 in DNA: TGTGCCATCAGTGAGTCGGGCAGTAGACCGGGACTAGCGTACTACGAGCAGTACTTC.

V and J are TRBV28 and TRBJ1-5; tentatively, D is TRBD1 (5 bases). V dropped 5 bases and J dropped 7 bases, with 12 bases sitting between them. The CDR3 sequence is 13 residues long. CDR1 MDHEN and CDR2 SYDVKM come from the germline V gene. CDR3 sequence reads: CASSRVQAQPQHF. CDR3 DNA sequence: TGTGCCAGCAGTAGGGTACAGGCCCAGCCCCAGCATTTT.

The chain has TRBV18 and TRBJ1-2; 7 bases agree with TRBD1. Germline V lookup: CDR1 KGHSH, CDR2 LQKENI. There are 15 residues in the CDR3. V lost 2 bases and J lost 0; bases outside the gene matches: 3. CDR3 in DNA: TGTGCCAGCTCACCAGGACAGGCGTCTAACTATGGCTACACCTTC. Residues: CASSPGQASNYGYTF. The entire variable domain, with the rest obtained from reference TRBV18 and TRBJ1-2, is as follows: NAGVMQNPRHLVRRRGQEARLRCSPMKGHSHVYWYRQLPEEGLKFMVYLQKENIIDESGMPKERFSAEFPKEGPSILRIQQVVRGDSAAYFCASSPGQASNYGYTFGSGTRLTVV.

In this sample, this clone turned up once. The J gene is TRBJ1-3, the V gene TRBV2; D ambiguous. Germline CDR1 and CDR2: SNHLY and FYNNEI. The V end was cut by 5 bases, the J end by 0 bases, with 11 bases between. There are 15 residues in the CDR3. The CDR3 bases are TGTGCCAGCAGTCCGGACCCGAGCTCTGGAAACACCATATATTTT. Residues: CASSPDPSSGNTIYF.

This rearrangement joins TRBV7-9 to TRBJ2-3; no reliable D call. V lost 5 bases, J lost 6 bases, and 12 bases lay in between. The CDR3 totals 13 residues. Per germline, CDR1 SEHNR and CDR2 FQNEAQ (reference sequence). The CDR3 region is CASSPSLADTQYF. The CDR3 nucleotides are TGTGCCAGCAGCCCAAGTCTCGCTGATACGCAGTATTTT.

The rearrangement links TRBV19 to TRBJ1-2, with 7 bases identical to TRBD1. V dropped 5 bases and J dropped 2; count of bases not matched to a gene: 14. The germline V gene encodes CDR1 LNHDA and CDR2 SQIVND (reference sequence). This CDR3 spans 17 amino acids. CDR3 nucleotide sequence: TGTGCCAGTAGTCCCTTGGGACGGGCAGGGGGAAACTATGGCTACACCTTC. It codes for CASSPLGRAGGNYGYTF.

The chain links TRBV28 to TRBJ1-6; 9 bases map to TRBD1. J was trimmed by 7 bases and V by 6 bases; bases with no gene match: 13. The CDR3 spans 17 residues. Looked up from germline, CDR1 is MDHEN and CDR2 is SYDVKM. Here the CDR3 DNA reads TGTGCCAGCAGATCACTCGGAACAGGGGGCACCAATTCACCCCTCCACTTT. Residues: CASRSLGTGGTNSPLHF.

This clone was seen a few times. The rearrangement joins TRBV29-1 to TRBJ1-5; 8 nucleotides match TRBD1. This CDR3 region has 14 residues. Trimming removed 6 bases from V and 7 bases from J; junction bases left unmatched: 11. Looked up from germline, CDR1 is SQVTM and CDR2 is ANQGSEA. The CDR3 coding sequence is TGCAGCGTCCTTGTTTACGGACAGGGCCAGCCCCAGCATTTT. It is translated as CSVLVYGQGQPQHF.

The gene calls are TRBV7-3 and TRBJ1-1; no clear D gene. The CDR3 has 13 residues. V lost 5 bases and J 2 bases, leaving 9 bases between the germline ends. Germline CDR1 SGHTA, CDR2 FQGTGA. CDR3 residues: CASSLQTNTEAFF. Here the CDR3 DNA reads TGTGCCAGCAGCCTCCAGACCAACACTGAAGCTTTCTTT.

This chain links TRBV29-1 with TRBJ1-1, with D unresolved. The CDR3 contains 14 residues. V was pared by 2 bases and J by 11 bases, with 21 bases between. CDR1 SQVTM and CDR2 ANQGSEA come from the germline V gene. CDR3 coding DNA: TGCAGCGTTGAATTATCTCGGCTCCCACGCGTCGCTTTCTTT. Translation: CSVELSRLPRVAFF.

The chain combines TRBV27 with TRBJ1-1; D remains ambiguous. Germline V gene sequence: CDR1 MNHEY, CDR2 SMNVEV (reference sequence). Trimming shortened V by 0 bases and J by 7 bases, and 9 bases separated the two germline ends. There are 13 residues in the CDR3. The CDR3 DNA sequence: TGTGCCAGCAGTTTATCGCGGGTAGGTGAAGCTTTCTTT. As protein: CASSLSRVGEAFF.

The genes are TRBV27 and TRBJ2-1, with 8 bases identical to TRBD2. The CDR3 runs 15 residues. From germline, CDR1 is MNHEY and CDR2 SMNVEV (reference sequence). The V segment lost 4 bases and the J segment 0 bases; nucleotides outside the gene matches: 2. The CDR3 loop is CASSWSGGSYNEQFF. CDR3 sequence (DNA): TGTGCCAGCAGTTGGAGCGGGGGCTCCTACAATGAGCAGTTCTTC.

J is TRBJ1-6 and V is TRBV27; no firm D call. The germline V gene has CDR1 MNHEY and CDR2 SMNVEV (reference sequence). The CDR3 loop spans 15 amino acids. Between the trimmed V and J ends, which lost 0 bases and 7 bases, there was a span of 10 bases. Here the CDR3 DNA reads TGTGCCAGCAGTTTATCGAATGGAATGAATTCACCCCTCCACTTT. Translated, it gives CASSLSNGMNSPLHF.

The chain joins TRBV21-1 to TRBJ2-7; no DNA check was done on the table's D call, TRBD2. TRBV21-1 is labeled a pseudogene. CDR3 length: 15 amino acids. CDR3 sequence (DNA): TGTGCCAGCAGCAAAGTGTCAGACTCTACCTACGAGCAGTACTTC. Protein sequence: CASSKVSDSTYEQYF.

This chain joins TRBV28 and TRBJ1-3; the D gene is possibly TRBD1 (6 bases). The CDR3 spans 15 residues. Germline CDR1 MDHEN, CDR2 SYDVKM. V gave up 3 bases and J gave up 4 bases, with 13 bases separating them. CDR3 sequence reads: CASSFQGGLGNTIYF. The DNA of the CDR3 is TGTGCCAGCAGTTTTCAAGGGGGTTTAGGAAACACCATATATTTT. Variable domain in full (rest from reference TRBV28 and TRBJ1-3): DVKVTQSSRYLVKRTGEKVFLECVQDMDHENMFWYRQDPGLGLRLIYFSYDVKMKEKGDIPEGYSVSREKKERFSLILESASTNQTSMYLCASSFQGGLGNTIYFGEGSWLTVV.

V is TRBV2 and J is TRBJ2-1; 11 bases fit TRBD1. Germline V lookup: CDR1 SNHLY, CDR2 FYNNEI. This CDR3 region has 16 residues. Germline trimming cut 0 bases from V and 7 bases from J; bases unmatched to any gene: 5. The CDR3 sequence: CASSEALGTGGNEQFF. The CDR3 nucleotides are TGTGCCAGCAGTGAAGCGCTTGGGACAGGGGGGAATGAGCAGTTCTTC.

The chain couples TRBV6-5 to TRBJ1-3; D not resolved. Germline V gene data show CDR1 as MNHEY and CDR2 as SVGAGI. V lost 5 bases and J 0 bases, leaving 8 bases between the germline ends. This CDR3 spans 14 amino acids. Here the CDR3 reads CASSRDNSGNTIYF. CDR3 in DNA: TGTGCCAGCAGTCGTGACAACTCTGGAAACACCATATATTTT.

The CDR3 spells CASSSGGQHNEKLFF. CDR3 nucleotides: TGTGCCAGCAGCTCAGGGGGACAGCATAATGAAAAACTGTTTTTT. V gene TRBV7-9 combines with J gene TRBJ1-4, with 7 bases matching TRBD1. Trimming cost V 4 bases and J 4 bases; bases outside gene matches: 6. Germline CDR1 SEHNR, CDR2 FQNEAQ (reference sequence). The CDR3 runs to 15 residues.

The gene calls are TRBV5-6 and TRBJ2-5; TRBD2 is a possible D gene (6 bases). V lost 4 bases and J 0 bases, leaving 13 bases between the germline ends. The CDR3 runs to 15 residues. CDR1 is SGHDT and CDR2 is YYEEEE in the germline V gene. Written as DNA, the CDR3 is TGTGCCAGCAGCGGCCTTGGGGGGTACCAAGAGACCCAGTACTTC. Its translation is CASSGLGGYQETQYF.

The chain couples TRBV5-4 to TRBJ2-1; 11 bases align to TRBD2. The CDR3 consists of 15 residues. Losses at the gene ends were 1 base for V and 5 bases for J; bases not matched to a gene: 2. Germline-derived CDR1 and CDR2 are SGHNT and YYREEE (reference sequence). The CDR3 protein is CASSLLAGGNNEQFF. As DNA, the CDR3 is TGTGCCAGCAGCTTGCTAGCGGGGGGAAACAATGAGCAGTTCTTC.

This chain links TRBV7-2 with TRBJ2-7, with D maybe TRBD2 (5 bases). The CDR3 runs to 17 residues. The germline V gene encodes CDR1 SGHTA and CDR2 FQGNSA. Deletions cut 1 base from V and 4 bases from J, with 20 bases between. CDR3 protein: CASSLGRRARRGYEQYF. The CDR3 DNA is TGTGCCAGCAGCTTAGGCCGTCGGGCGCGACGGGGTTACGAGCAGTACTTC.

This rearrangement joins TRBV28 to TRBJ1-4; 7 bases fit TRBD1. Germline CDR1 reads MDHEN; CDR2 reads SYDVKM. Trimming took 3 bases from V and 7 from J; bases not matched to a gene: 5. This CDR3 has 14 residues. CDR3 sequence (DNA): TGTGCCAGCAGTTTGACAGGGACCGGTGAAAAACTGTTTTTT. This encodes CASSLTGTGEKLFF.